The 22 T cell receptor beta chains in this list originate from one sample, sequenced in a study of cytotoxic CD8 clonotypes in ibrutinib-treated CLL. The table came from immunoSEQ multiplex PCR; TCRdb's copy has only in-frame clones and leaves some out. The sample yields tens of thousands of clones, around 60% seen once. The sequencing here drew on PBMCs, taken after 24 months of ibrutinib treatment. The receptors shown here come from a human donor with chronic lymphocytic leukemia.

The CDR3: CASGYTNSYNEQFF. DNA of the CDR3: TGTGCCAGCGGGTACACCAACTCCTACAATGAGCAGTTCTTC. The V and J genes are TRBV27 and TRBJ2-1; unclear D gene. The CDR3 is 14 residues long. V was pared by 8 bases and J by 0 bases, with 11 bases between. Germline V gene sequence: CDR1 MNHEY, CDR2 SMNVEV (reference sequence).

The chain is built from TRBV19 and TRBJ1-5, with TRBD1 identical over 7 bases. The germline CDR1 and CDR2 sequences are LNHDA and SQIVND (reference sequence). V lost 6 bases and J lost 1; bases outside the gene matches: 3. The CDR3 is made up of 14 amino acids. The CDR3 DNA is TGTGCCAGTAGGAGCAGGGGGAGCAATCAGCCCCAGCATTTT. It is translated as CASRSRGSNQPQHF.

The chain employs TRBV19 and TRBJ2-2; D remains unclear. CDR3 size: 13 residues. Looked up from germline, CDR1 is LNHDA and CDR2 is SQIVND (reference sequence). V was cut by 3 bases and J by 1 base, with 3 bases left in between. CDR3 amino acids: CASSIENTGELFF. The CDR3, as DNA: TGTGCCAGTAGTATCGAGAACACCGGGGAGCTGTTTTTT. Full variable domain (outside the CDR3, taken from reference TRBV19 and TRBJ2-2): DGGITQSPKYLFRKEGQNVTLSCEQNLNHDAMYWYRQDPGQGLRLIYYSQIVNDFQKGDIAEGYSVSREKKESFPLTVTSAQKNPTAFYLCASSIENTGELFFGEGSRLTVL.

The chain combines TRBV6-1 with TRBJ1-2; D not certain. Looked up from germline, CDR1 is MNHNS and CDR2 is SASEGT. This CDR3 region has 13 residues. V was trimmed by 4 bases and J by 2 bases, leaving 8 bases between them. In DNA, the CDR3 is TGTGCCAGCAGTGCCACTACAAACTATGGCTACACCTTC. Translation gives CASSATTNYGYTF.

The V gene is TRBV6-1, the J gene TRBJ2-1; a possible D gene is TRBD2 (6 bases). From germline, CDR1 is MNHNS and CDR2 SASEGT. Trimming pared 10 bases from V and 4 bases from J, leaving 14 bases between. The CDR3 contains 13 residues. The chain's CDR3 is CATSWEAYNEQFF. DNA for the CDR3: TGTGCCACCTCCTGGGAGGCGTACAATGAGCAGTTCTTC.

The chain is built from TRBV7-9 and TRBJ2-3, with TRBD2 matching 10 bases. The CDR3 runs 16 residues. V lost 1 base, J lost 5 bases, and 6 bases stayed unmatched. The germline V gene has CDR1 SEHNR and CDR2 FQNEAQ (reference sequence). The CDR3 DNA reads TGTGCCAGCAGCTTAGGGGGAGCGGGAGGGCAAGATACGCAGTATTTT. Protein product: CASSLGGAGGQDTQYF.

This clone showed up just once. The J gene is TRBJ2-2, the V gene TRBV19; 7 bases are a match to TRBD2. CDR1 and CDR2 (germline): LNHDA, SQIVND (reference sequence). The CDR3 runs 17 residues. Trimming removed 4 bases from V and 2 bases from J; junction bases left unmatched: 10. The CDR3 DNA reads TGTGCCAGTAGTAGGGCAGGGACTACGATAAACACCGGGGAGCTGTTTTTT. Translation gives CASSRAGTTINTGELFF.

This clone was picked up one time. The rearrangement joins TRBV29-1 to TRBJ1-4; no definite D call. The V end lost 5 bases, the J end lost 5 bases, and 9 bases lay between the germline ends. The CDR3 contains 12 residues. The V gene's germline CDR1 is SQVTM and CDR2 ANQGSEA. CDR3 sequence reads: CSVQGGNEKLFF. CDR3 DNA sequence: TGCAGCGTTCAAGGTGGGAATGAAAAACTGTTTTTT.

This clone was counted at least ten times. The rearrangement links TRBV7-8 to TRBJ1-2; no firm D call. The V end lost 0 bases, the J end lost 4 bases, and 12 bases lay between the germline ends. The CDR3 contains 15 residues. Germline CDR1 reads SGHVS; CDR2 reads FQNEAQ. The CDR3 sequence is CASSLASWAAYGYTF. The CDR3 nucleotides are TGTGCCAGCAGCTTAGCCTCTTGGGCCGCCTATGGCTACACCTTC.

In this sample, this clone turned up once. The chain is built from TRBV6-5 and TRBJ1-1; 9 nucleotides line up with TRBD1. The germline V gene has CDR1 MNHEY and CDR2 SVGAGI. The CDR3 runs to 15 residues. V lost 5 bases and J lost 7; bases outside the gene matches: 11. CDR3: CASSKGDRAASEAFF. The DNA of the CDR3 is TGTGCCAGCAGTAAAGGGGACAGGGCGGCGAGTGAAGCTTTCTTT.

This clone was seen more than once but under ten times. The CDR3 bases are TGCGCCAGCAGCTTGGTGACAGGGGAGGGAGGCTACACCTTC. It translates to CASSLVTGEGGYTF. The chain uses TRBV5-1 and TRBJ1-2; 8 positions match TRBD1. This CDR3 comprises 14 residues. From germline, CDR1 is SGHRS and CDR2 YFSETQ. The junction had 6 bases not matched to a gene; V was cut back by 0 bases and J by 8 bases.

Ten or more counts support this clone. The chain uses TRBV6-5 and TRBJ1-5; D unresolved. Germline V gene lookup returns CDR1 MNHEY and CDR2 SVGAGI. V lost 0 bases and J 0 bases, leaving 3 bases between the germline ends. The CDR3 runs to 14 residues. CDR3 coding DNA: TGTGCCAGCAGTTACTCGAATAGCAATCAGCCCCAGCATTTT. Translating gives CASSYSNSNQPQHF.

This chain links TRBV30 with TRBJ2-3; 7 bases agree with TRBD1. Germline loops: CDR1 GTSNPN, CDR2 SVGIG (reference sequence). The CDR3 is 15 amino acids. V trimming: 2 bases; J trimming: 0 bases; junction bases outside the gene matches: 5. In DNA, the CDR3 is TGTGCCTGGAGTATAGGGACAGTTAGCACAGATACGCAGTATTTT. Amino acids: CAWSIGTVSTDTQYF.

The chain combines TRBV19 with TRBJ1-6, with 8 bases lining up with TRBD1. This CDR3 is built from 17 residues. V lost 2 bases, J lost 8 bases, and 11 bases stayed unmatched. The germline CDR1 and CDR2 sequences are LNHDA and SQIVND (reference sequence). In DNA form, the CDR3 reads TGTGCCAGTAGTATAATCGCGTCCAGGACAGGGTATTCACCCCTCCACTTT. Translating it yields CASSIIASRTGYSPLHF.

This sequence joins TRBV9 and TRBJ1-3, with D hard to call. The ends were cut back, 7 bases at V and 4 bases at J, with 12 bases in the middle. Germline V gene data show CDR1 as SGDLS and CDR2 as YYNGEE. The CDR3 totals 13 residues. CDR3 sequence reads: CASPWRCGNTIYF. In DNA form, the CDR3 reads TGTGCCAGCCCTTGGCGCTGCGGAAACACCATATATTTT.

The chain uses TRBV7-6 and TRBJ2-7; TRBD2 is a possible D gene (6 bases). Germline V gives CDR1 SGHVS, CDR2 FNYEAQ. This CDR3 is 14 amino acids long. V lost 1 base and J 3 bases, leaving 10 bases between the germline ends. CDR3 sequence: CASSLGAGNYEQYF. CDR3 bases: TGTGCCAGCAGCTTAGGTGCGGGGAACTACGAGCAGTACTTC.

This chain joins TRBV9 and TRBJ2-3; unclear D gene. Germline CDR1 SGDLS, CDR2 YYNGEE. The CDR3 extends over 14 amino acids. The ends were cut back, 0 bases at V and 0 bases at J, with 5 bases in the middle. For the CDR3, the DNA is TGTGCCAGCAGCGTAGAGGACAGCACAGATACGCAGTATTTT. Translated, it gives CASSVEDSTDTQYF.

The table lists this clone with many counts. The CDR3 DNA sequence: TGTGCCAGCAACGCGAGGACAGGGATGGACGAGCAGTACTTC. Translation: CASNARTGMDEQYF. The chain links TRBV6-5 to TRBJ2-7; TRBD1 aligns across 8 bases. Germline CDR1 and CDR2: MNHEY and SVGAGI. The CDR3 consists of 14 residues. After removal of 7 bases from V and 5 bases from J, the junction contained 10 bases not matched to a gene.

The rearrangement links TRBV28 to TRBJ2-1, with 9 nucleotides matching TRBD2. J gave up 5 bases and V 5 bases, and 4 bases lay outside the gene matches. Germline V gene sequence: CDR1 MDHEN, CDR2 SYDVKM. The CDR3 covers 14 residues. This chain's CDR3 is CASSVSGSHNEQFF. The CDR3, as DNA: TGTGCCAGCAGTGTTAGCGGGAGCCACAATGAGCAGTTCTTC.

This clone was detected a few times. The chain has TRBV29-1 and TRBJ1-5; D gene ambiguous. Germline V gene lookup returns CDR1 SQVTM and CDR2 ANQGSEA. The CDR3 runs to 12 residues. V was cut by 4 bases and J by 4 bases, with 8 bases left in between. CDR3 sequence (DNA): TGCAGCGTTGCAGAACCTAATCAGCCCCAGCATTTT. Protein sequence: CSVAEPNQPQHF.

The V and J genes are TRBV19 and TRBJ2-1; TRBD1 matches at 9 bases. Unmatched junction bases numbered 6, after V lost 8 bases and J lost 4 bases. The CDR3 is made up of 14 amino acids. Germline loops: CDR1 LNHDA, CDR2 SQIVND (reference sequence). The CDR3 region has the DNA TGTGCCAGTGGCCGAGGACAGGGGTACAATGAGCAGTTCTTC. This codes for CASGRGQGYNEQFF.

The chain employs TRBV28 and TRBJ2-1, with D possibly TRBD1 on 6 matching bases. Trimming took 5 bases from V and 3 from J, leaving 11 bases between them. The CDR3 contains 14 residues. Germline V gene lookup returns CDR1 MDHEN and CDR2 SYDVKM. The CDR3 loop reads CASSKGQGYNEQFF. CDR3 sequence (DNA): TGTGCCAGCAGTAAGGGACAAGGCTACAATGAGCAGTTCTTC. The entire variable domain, with the rest obtained from reference TRBV28 and TRBJ2-1, is as follows: DVKVTQSSRYLVKRTGEKVFLECVQDMDHENMFWYRQDPGLGLRLIYFSYDVKMKEKGDIPEGYSVSREKKERFSLILESASTNQTSMYLCASSKGQGYNEQFFGPGTRLTVL.